This entry concerns a single T cell receptor (beta chain). Antigen specificity is unknown. The sample carries other DNA sequences with the same CDR3. The data originate from a study of cytomegalovirus exposure and HLA in healthy donors. Study-level information: Ancestry clustering placed 70% to 85% of 350 to 500 genotyped donors in the Caucasian-associated cluster. Overall study results and limits: Altogether, 150 to 200 TCR beta chains were recorded as cytomegalovirus-associated.

In germline, CDR1 is MNHEY, CDR2 SMNVEV (reference sequence). The CDR3 is made up of 13 amino acids. Trimming left V 4 bases short and J 4 bases short, with 10 bases between. PCR primers comprised 60 Vbeta and 13 Jbeta primers. Here immunoSEQ multiplex PCR was the method, and the copy in TCRdb shows in-frame clones only, minus some. This table has tens of thousands of clones, about 77% appearing once. This clonotype was sampled from a woman in her forties in good health and CMV-seropositive. Sequenced: PBMCs. The genes are TRBV27 and TRBJ1-2; tentative D call: TRBD1 (6 bases). The CDR3 bases are TGTGCCAGCAGTTCGGGGGGGGCCTATGGCTACACCTTC. This translates into CASSSGGAYGYTF.